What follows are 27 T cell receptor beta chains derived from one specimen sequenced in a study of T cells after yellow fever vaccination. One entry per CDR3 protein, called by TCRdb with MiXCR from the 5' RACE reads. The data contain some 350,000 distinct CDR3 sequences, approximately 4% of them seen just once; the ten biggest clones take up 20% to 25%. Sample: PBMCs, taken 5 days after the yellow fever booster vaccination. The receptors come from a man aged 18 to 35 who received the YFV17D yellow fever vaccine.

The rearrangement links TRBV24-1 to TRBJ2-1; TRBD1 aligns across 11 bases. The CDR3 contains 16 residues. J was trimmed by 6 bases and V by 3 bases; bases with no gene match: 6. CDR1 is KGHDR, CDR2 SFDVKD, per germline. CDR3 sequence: CATSDHTGTGGNEQFF. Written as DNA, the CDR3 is TGTGCCACCAGTGATCACACCGGGACAGGGGGCAATGAGCAGTTCTTC.

The CDR3, as DNA: TGCGCCAGCAGCCAAGATACGGCTAATTCACCCCTCCACTTT. Translating it yields CASSQDTANSPLHF. V usage is TRBV4-3 and J usage is TRBJ1-6; D unresolved. The V end lost 0 bases, the J end lost 6 bases, and 6 bases lay between the germline ends. The CDR3 sequence is 14 residues long. CDR1 and CDR2 (germline): LGHNA, YSLEER.

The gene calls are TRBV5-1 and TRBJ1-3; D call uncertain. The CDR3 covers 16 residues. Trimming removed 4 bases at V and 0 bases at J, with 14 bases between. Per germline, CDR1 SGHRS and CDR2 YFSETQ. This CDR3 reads CASSTYGESSGNTIYF. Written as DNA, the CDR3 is TGCGCCAGCAGCACCTACGGCGAGAGCTCTGGAAACACCATATATTTT.

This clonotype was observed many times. CDR3: CSARLPGTDTQYF. The DNA for the CDR3 is TGCAGTGCTAGACTCCCAGGGACAGATACGCAGTATTTT. V and J are TRBV20-1 and TRBJ2-3; TRBD1 might be the D (5 bases). The CDR3 loop spans 13 amino acids. Per the germline V gene, CDR1 is DFQATT and CDR2 is SNEGSKA (reference sequence). The V and J ends lost 2 bases and 3 bases respectively, with 9 bases between them.

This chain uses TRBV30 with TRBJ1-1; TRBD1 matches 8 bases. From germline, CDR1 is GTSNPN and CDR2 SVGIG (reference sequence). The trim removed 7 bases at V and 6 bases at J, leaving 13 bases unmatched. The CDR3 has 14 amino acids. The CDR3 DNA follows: TGTGCCTCAGGACAGGGTTTAGGTTTCGCTGAAGCTTTCTTT. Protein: CASGQGLGFAEAFF.

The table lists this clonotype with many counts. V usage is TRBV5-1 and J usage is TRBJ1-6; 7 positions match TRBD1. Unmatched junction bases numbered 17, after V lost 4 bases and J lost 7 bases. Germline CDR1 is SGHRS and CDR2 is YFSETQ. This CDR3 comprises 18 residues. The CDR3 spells CASSPGGKGNLWNSPLHF. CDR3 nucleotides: TGCGCCAGCAGCCCAGGGGGTAAAGGAAACCTTTGGAATTCACCCCTCCACTTT. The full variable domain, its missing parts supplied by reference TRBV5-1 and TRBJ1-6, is KAGVTQTPRYLIKTRGQQVTLSCSPISGHRSVSWYQQTPGQGLQFLFEYFSETQRNKGNFPGRFSGRQFSNSRSEMNVSTLELGDSALYLCASSPGGKGNLWNSPLHFGNGTRLTVT.

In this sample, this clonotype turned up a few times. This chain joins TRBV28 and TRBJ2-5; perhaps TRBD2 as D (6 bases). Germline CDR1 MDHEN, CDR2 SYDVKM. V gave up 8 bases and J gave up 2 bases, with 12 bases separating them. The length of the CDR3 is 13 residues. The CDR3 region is CASQRAAQETQYF. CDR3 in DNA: TGTGCCAGCCAGCGGGCAGCTCAAGAGACCCAGTACTTC.

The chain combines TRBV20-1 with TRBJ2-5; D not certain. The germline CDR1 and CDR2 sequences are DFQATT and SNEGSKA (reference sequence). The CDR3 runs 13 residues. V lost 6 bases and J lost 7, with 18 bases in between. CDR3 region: CSANPTVSGTQYF. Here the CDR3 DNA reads TGCAGTGCAAACCCTACGGTCAGTGGGACCCAGTACTTC.

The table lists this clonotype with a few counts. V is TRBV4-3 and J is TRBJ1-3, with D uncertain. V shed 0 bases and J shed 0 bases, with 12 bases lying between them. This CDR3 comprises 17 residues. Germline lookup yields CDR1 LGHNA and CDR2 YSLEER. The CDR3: CASSQDLGSTSGNTIYF. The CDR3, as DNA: TGCGCCAGCAGCCAAGATCTGGGATCTACCTCTGGAAACACCATATATTTT.

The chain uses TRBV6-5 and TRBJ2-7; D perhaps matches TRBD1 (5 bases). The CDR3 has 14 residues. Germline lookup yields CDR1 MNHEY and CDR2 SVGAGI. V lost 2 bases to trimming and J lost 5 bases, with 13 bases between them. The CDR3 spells CASSYSRVGNEQYF. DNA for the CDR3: TGTGCCAGCAGTTACAGCAGGGTGGGAAACGAGCAGTACTTC.

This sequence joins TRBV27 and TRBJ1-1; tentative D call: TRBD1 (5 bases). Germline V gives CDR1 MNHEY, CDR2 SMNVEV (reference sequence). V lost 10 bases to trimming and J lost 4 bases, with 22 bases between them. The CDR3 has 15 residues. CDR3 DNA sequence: TGTGCCACTCAGCGTCCGACGGGGGAATCCACTGAAGCTTTCTTT. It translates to CATQRPTGESTEAFF.

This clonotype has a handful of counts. DNA of the CDR3: TGCGCCAGCAGGCCCGGGACTAGCGGTAGCACAGATACGCAGTATTTT. The encoded protein is CASRPGTSGSTDTQYF. V gene TRBV5-1 combines with J gene TRBJ2-3; 11 bases fit TRBD2. CDR3 size: 16 residues. Unmatched junction bases numbered 5, after V lost 5 bases and J lost 0 bases. Germline loops: CDR1 SGHRS, CDR2 YFSETQ.

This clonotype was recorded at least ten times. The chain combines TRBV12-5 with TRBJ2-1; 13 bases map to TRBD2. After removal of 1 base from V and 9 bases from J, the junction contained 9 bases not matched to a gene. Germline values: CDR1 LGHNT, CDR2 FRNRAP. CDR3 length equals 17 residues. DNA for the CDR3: TGTGCTAGTGGTTTGGATACTAGCGGGGGGGTTTGGGGTGAGCAGTTCTTC. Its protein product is CASGLDTSGGVWGEQFF.

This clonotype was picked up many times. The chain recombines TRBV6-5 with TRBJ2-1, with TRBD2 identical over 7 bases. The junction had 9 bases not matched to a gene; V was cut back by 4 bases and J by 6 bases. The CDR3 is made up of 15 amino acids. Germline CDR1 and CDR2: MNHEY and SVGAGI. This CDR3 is CASSFGGSSGNEQFF. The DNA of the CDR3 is TGTGCCAGCAGTTTCGGGGGGTCTTCTGGCAATGAGCAGTTCTTC.

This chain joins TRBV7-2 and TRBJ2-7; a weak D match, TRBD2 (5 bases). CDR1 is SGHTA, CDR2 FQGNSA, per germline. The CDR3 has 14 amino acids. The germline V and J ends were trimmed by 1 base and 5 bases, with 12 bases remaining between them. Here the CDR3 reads CASSLVGIRNEQYF. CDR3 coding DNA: TGTGCCAGCAGCTTAGTCGGGATTCGCAACGAGCAGTACTTC. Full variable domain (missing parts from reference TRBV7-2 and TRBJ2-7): GAGVSQSPSNKVTEKGKDVELRCDPISGHTALYWYRQSLGQGLEFLIYFQGNSAPDKSGLPSDRFSAERTGGSVSTLTIQRTQQEDSAVYLCASSLVGIRNEQYFGPGTRLTVT.

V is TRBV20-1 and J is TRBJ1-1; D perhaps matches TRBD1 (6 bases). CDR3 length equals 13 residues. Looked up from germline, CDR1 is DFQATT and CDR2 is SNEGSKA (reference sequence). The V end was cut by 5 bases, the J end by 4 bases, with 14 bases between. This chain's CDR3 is CSAYSGGATEAFF. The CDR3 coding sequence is TGCAGTGCTTATTCCGGGGGCGCCACTGAAGCTTTCTTT.

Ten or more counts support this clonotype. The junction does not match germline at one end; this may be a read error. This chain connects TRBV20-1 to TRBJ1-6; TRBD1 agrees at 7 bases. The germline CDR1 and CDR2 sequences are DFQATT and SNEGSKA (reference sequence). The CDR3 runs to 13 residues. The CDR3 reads CSVRVGGDSPLHF. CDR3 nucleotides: TGCAGTGTTAGAGTAGGGGGCGATTCACCCCTCCACTTT.

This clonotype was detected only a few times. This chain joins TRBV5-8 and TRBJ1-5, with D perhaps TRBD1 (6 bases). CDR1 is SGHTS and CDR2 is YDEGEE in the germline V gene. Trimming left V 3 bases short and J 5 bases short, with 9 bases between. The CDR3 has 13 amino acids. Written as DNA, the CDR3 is TGTGCCAGCAGCTCAGGGGTCCATCAGCCCCAGCATTTT. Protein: CASSSGVHQPQHF.

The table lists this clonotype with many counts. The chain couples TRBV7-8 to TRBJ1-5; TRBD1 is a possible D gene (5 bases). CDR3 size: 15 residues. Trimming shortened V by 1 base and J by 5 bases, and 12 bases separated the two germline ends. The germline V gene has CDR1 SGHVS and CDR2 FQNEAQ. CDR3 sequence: CASSLVGGPHQPQHF. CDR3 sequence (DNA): TGTGCCAGCAGCTTAGTCGGGGGACCCCATCAGCCCCAGCATTTT.

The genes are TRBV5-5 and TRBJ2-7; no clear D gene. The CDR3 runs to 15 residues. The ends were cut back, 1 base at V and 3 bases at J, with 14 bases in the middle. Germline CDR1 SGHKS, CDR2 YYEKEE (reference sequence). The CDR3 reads CASSLNVGKYYEQYV. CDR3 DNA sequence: TGTGCCAGCAGCTTGAACGTGGGCAAATACTACGAGCAGTACGTC.

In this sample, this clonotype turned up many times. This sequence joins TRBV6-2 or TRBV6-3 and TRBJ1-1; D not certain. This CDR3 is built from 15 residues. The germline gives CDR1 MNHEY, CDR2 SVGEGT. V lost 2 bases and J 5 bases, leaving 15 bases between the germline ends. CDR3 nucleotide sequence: TGTGCCAGCAGTTACGCCGGAAGGCGGGCGACTGAAGCTTTCTTT. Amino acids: CASSYAGRRATEAFF.

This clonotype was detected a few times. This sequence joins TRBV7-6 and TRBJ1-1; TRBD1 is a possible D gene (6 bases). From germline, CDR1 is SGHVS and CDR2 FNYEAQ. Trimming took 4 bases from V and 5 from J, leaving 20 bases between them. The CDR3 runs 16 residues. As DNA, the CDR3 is TGTGCCAGCAGCTCGCCGGGGGGCCAGGTGGGAACTGAAGCTTTCTTT. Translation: CASSSPGGQVGTEAFF.

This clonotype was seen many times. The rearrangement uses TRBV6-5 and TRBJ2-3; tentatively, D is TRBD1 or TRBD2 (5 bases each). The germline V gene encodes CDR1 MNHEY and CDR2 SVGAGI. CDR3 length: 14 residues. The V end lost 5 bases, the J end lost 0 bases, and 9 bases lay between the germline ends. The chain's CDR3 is CASSHGTSTDTQYF. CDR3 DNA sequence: TGTGCCAGCAGTCACGGGACCAGCACAGATACGCAGTATTTT.

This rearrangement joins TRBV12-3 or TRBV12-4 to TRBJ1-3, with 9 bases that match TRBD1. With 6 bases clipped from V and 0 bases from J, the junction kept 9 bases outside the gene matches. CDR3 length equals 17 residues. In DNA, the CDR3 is TGTGCCAGCAGCTCCGGGACAGGGCCAAGCTCTGGAAACACCATATATTTT. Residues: CASSSGTGPSSGNTIYF.

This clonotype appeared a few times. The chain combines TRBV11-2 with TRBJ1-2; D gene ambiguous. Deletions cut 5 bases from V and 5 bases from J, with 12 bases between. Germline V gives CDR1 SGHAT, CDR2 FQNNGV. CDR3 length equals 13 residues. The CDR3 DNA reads TGTGCCAGCAGCGACGACGGGCTGTATGGCTACACCTTC. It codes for CASSDDGLYGYTF.

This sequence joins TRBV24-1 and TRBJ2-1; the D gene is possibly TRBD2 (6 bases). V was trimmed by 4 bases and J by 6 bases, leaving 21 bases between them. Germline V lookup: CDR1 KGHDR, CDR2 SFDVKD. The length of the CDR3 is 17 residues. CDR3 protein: CATSDGGPLSGLNEQFF. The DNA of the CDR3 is TGTGCCACCAGTGACGGGGGTCCCCTCTCTGGTCTCAATGAGCAGTTCTTC.

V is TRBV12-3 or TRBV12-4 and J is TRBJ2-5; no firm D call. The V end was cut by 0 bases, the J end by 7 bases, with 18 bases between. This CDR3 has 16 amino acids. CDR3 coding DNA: TGTGCCAGCAGTTTAGCGGTGCTAGGGTCCTTCGGGACCCAGTACTTC. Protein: CASSLAVLGSFGTQYF.